The clone carrying this TCR beta chain appeared once. This record belongs to a study of cytomegalovirus exposure and HLA in healthy donors. Clones were sequenced by immunoSEQ multiplex PCR, and TCRdb holds only the in-frame ones, with some missing. The repertoire holds about 220,000 clones, under 95% seen once, with approximately 1% in the top ten. The V and J ends lost 0 bases and 3 bases, in that order; junction bases with no gene match: 11. The germline V gene encodes CDR1 GTSNPN and CDR2 SVGIG (reference sequence). The CDR3 loop spans 18 amino acids. This receptor was taken from a woman aged 18-29 years in good health and CMV-seronegative. The specimen sequenced was PBMCs. The J gene is TRBJ2-7, the V gene TRBV30, with 13 bases identical to TRBD2. This CDR3 reads CAWSVRRTSGRQFYEQYF. CDR3 sequence (DNA): TGTGCCTGGAGTGTGAGAAGGACTAGCGGGAGACAATTCTACGAGCAGTACTTC.